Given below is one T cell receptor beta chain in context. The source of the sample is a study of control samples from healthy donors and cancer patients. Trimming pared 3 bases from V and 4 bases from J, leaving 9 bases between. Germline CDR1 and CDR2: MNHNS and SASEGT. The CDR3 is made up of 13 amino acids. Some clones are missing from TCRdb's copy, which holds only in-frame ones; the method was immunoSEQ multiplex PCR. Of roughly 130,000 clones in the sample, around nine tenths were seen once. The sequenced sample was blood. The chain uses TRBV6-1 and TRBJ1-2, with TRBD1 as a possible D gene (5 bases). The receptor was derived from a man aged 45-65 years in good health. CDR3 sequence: CASSDQGTYGYTF. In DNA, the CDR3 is TGTGCCAGCAGTGATCAGGGTACCTATGGCTACACCTTC.